The clone carrying this T cell receptor (beta chain) showed up just a few times. No antigen is known for it. Via MiXCR, TCRdb re-called the RT-PCR reads, giving one row per CDR3 protein. The sample has roughly 780,000 distinct CDR3 sequences, around 20% seen once. These data come from a study of response to subunit inactivated influenza vaccine. Findings and limits, study-wide: Few new T cells, the authors suggested, are recruited by each seasonal influenza vaccination.

V lost 5 bases to trimming and J lost 4 bases, with 16 bases between them. The V gene's germline CDR1 is DFQATT and CDR2 SNEGSKA (reference sequence). The CDR3 runs to 14 residues. The sequenced sample was PBMCs from blood, obtained 5 days after vaccination. This sequence was found in a man in his fifties or sixties who received an inactivated influenza vaccine. J is TRBJ2-3 and V is TRBV20-1; D gene ambiguous. The CDR3: CSAEPPSKADTQYF. DNA for the CDR3: TGCAGTGCTGAGCCCCCCTCGAAGGCAGATACGCAGTATTTT.